Detailed here is one T cell receptor (beta chain). Its antigen remains unidentified. These data belong to a study of T cell clonotyping in hematopoietic cell transplantation. Findings of the study overall: Higher Inverse Simpson Index values in graft donor and pretransplant recipient predicted broader posttransplant TCR diversity. Pathologically expanded recipient clonotypes increased progressively from day 30 to day 180 as diversity fell.

The table came from immunoSEQ multiplex PCR; TCRdb's copy has only in-frame clones and leaves some out. The table shows over 7,500 clones, with approximately 97% occurring only once. Trimming left V 3 bases short and J 2 bases short, with 11 bases between. The CDR3 runs 16 residues. The V gene's germline CDR1 is KGHSH and CDR2 LQKENI. The sequencing used peripheral blood mononuclear cells, collected 100 days after allogeneic stem cell transplant. J is TRBJ2-6 and V is TRBV18, with TRBD1 as a possible D gene (6 bases). The TCR sequence derives from a male patient in his sixties who had an allogeneic stem cell transplant from a related donor, so the T cells may come from the graft donor. Some clones in this sample may be carry-over from other donors' samples. The CDR3 region has the DNA TGTGCCAGCTCACCTTCAGGGGCGGCTGGGGCCAACGTCCTGACTTTC. Encoded protein: CASSPSGAAGANVLTF.